Included here is one T cell receptor beta chain sequence, with context. Germline CDR1 is SNHLY and CDR2 is FYNNEI. V lost 6 bases to trimming and J lost 8 bases, with 14 bases between them. The CDR3 runs 13 residues. These data originate in a study of control samples from healthy donors and cancer patients. Produced via immunoSEQ multiplex PCR; TCRdb's table is partial and in-frame only. This table holds fewer than 500,000 clones, around 90% found once. This clonotype originated in a man aged 35 to 55 with head and neck cancer. What was sequenced was PBMCs. The J gene is TRBJ2-1, the V gene TRBV2, with a weak D call TRBD2 (6 bases). Here the CDR3 reads CASRAPGRYEQFF. The CDR3 DNA is TGTGCCAGCAGGGCCCCAGGGAGGTATGAGCAGTTCTTC.